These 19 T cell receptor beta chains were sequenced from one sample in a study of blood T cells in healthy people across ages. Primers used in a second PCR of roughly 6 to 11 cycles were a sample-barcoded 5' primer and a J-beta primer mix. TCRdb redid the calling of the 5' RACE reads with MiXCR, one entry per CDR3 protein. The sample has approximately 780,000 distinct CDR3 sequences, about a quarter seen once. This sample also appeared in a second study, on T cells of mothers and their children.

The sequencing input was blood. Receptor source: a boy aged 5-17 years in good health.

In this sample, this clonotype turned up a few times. CDR3 DNA: TGCGCCAGCAGCGTGGACAGGCTCTCTGGAAACACCATATATTTT. Its translation: CASSVDRLSGNTIYF. The chain links TRBV5-1 to TRBJ1-3; 7 nucleotides agree with TRBD1. The CDR3 contains 15 residues. The V gene's germline CDR1 is SGHRS and CDR2 YFSETQ. J was trimmed by 0 bases and V by 4 bases; bases with no gene match: 4.

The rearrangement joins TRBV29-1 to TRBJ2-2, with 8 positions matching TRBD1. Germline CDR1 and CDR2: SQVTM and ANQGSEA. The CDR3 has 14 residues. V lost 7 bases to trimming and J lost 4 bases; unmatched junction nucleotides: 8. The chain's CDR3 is CSGVIQGGTGELFF. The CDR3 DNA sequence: TGCAGCGGCGTTATACAGGGGGGCACCGGGGAGCTGTTTTTT.

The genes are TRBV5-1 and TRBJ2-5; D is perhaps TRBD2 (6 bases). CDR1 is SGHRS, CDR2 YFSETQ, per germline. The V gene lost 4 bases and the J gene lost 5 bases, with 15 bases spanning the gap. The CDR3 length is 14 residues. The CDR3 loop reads CASSRGDPAETQYF. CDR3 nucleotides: TGCGCCAGCAGCCGCGGGGACCCCGCTGAGACCCAGTACTTC.

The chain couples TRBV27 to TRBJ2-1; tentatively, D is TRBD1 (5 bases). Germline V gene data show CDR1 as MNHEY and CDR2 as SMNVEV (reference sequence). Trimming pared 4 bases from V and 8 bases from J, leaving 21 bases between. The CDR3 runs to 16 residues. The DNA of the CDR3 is TGTGCCAGCAGTTCCTTCCCGCAGCAGGGCTTCGATGAGCAGTTCTTC. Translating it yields CASSSFPQQGFDEQFF.

The CDR3 coding sequence is TGTGCCAGCAGCTTTACGGACAGGGGGAATTCACCCCTCCACTTT. This translates into CASSFTDRGNSPLHF. The chain recombines TRBV13 with TRBJ1-6; TRBD1 agrees at 10 bases. The germline V gene has CDR1 PRHDT and CDR2 FYEKMQ (reference sequence). V trimming: 3 bases; J trimming: 7 bases; junction bases outside the gene matches: 3. The CDR3 covers 15 residues.

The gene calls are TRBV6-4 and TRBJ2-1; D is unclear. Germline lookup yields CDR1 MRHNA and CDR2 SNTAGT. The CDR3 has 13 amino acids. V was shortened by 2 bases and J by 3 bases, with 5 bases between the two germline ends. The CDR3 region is CASSDGIYNEQFF. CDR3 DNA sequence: TGTGCCAGCAGTGACGGGATCTACAATGAGCAGTTCTTC.

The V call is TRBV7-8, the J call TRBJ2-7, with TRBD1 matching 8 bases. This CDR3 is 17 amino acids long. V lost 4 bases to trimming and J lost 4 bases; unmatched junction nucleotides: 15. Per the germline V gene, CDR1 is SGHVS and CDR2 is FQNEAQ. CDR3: CASSSAGLTGDGYEQYF. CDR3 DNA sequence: TGTGCCAGCAGCTCCGCGGGCCTGACAGGGGACGGTTACGAGCAGTACTTC.

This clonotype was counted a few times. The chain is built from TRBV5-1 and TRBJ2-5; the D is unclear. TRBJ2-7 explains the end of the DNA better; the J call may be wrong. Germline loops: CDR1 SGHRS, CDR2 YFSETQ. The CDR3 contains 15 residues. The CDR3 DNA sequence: TGCGCCAGCAGCTCAACCGGGCCCAAAGACTACGAGCAGTACTTC. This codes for CASSSTGPKDYEQYF.

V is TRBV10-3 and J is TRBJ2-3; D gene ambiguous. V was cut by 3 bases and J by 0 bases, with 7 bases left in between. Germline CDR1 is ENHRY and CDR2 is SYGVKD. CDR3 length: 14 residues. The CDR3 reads CAISDQVSTDTQYF. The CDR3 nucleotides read TGTGCCATCAGTGATCAAGTTAGCACAGATACGCAGTATTTT.

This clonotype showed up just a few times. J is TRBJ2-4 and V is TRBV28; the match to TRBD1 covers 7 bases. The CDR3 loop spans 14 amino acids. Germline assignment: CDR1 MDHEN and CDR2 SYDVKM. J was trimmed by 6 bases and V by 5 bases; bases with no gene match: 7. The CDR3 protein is CASSGTVEGNIQYF. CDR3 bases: TGTGCCAGCAGTGGGACAGTCGAGGGAAACATTCAGTACTTC. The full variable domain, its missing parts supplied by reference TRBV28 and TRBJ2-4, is DVKVTQSSRYLVKRTGEKVFLECVQDMDHENMFWYRQDPGLGLRLIYFSYDVKMKEKGDIPEGYSVSREKKERFSLILESASTNQTSMYLCASSGTVEGNIQYFGAGTRLSVL.

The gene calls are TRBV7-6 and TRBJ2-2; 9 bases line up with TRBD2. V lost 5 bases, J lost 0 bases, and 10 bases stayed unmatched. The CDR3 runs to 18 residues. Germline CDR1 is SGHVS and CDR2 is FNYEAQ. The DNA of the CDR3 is TGTGCCAGCAGCCCCGGGGTAGCGGGGGTCACGAACACCGGGGAGCTGTTTTTT. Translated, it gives CASSPGVAGVTNTGELFF. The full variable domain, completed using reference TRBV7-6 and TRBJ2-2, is GAGVSQSPRYKVTKRGQDVALRCDPISGHVSLYWYRQALGQGPEFLTYFNYEAQQDKSGLPNDRFSAERPEGSISTLTIQRTEQRDSAMYRCASSPGVAGVTNTGELFFGEGSRLTVL.

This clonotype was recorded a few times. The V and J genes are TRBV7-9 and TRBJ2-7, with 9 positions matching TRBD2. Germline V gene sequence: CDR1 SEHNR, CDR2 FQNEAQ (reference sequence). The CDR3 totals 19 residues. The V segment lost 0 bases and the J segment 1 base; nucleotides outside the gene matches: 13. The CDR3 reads CASSLAPGSRLADSYEQYF. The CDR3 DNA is TGTGCCAGCAGCTTAGCACCAGGTAGTCGACTAGCGGATTCCTACGAGCAGTACTTC.

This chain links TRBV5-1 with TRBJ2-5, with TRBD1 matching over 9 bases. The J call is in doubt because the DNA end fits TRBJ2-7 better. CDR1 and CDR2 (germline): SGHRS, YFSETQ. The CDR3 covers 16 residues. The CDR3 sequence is CASSLAPNRGLPEQYF. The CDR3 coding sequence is TGCGCCAGCAGCTTGGCGCCGAACAGGGGGCTTCCCGAGCAGTACTTC.

The DNA of the CDR3 is TGTGCCAGCAGTTTAGGGGAAAGGGCTGGTTATCAGAACACTGAAGCTTTCTTT. This codes for CASSLGERAGYQNTEAFF. This chain connects TRBV27 to TRBJ1-1; D ambiguous. This CDR3 contains 18 residues. Germline CDR1 is MNHEY and CDR2 is SMNVEV (reference sequence). Trimming took 2 bases from V and 1 from J, leaving 20 bases between them.

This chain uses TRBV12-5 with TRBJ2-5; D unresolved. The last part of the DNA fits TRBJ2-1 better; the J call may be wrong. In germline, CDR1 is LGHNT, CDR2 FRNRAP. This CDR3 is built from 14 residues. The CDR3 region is CASGHSDGYNEQFF. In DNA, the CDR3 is TGTGCTAGTGGCCATTCGGACGGGTACAATGAGCAGTTCTTC.

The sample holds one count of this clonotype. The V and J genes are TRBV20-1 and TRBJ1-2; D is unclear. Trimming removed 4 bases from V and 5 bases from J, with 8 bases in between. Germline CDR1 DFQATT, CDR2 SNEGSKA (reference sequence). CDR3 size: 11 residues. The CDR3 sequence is CSATENYGYTF. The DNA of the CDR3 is TGCAGTGCTACCGAGAATTATGGCTACACCTTC.

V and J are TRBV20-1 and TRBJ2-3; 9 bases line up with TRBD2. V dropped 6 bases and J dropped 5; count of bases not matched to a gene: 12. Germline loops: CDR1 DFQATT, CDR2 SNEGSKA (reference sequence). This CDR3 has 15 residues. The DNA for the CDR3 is TGCAGTGCCAGGGCTGCTAGCGGGGTACAAGATACGCAGTATTTT. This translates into CSARAASGVQDTQYF.

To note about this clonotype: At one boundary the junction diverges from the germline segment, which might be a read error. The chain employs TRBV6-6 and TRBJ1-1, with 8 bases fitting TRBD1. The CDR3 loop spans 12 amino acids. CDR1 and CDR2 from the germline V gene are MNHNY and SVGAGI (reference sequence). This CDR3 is CASSYPGQEVLF. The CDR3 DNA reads TGTGCCAGCAGTTACCCGGGACAGGAGGTTCTCTTT.

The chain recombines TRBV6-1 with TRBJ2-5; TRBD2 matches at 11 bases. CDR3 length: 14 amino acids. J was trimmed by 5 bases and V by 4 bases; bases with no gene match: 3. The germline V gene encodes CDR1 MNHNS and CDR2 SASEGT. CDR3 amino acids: CASSGGLAAETQYF. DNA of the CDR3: TGTGCCAGCAGTGGGGGACTAGCGGCGGAGACCCAGTACTTC.